This TCR beta chain derives from a study of blood T cell repertoires in COVID-19. This clone appeared once. Clones were read by immunoSEQ multiplex PCR, and TCRdb kept only the in-frame ones, dropping some. The sample has roughly 30,000 clones; 89% are singletons. The CDR3 is 16 residues long. Germline loops: CDR1 SEHNR, CDR2 FQNEAQ (reference sequence). V shed 3 bases and J 0 bases; nucleotides not matched to a gene: 7. The chain couples TRBV7-9 to TRBJ2-5; 7 bases match TRBD1. This receptor was identified in a human donor with acute or convalescent COVID-19. The donor label of this sample is uncertain. Sequencing input: peripheral blood. In DNA form, the CDR3 reads TGTGCCAGCAGCTTGGGACAGCGAAAGTACCAAGAGACCCAGTACTTC. As protein: CASSLGQRKYQETQYF.